This is a list of T cell receptor beta chains from one sample in a study of T cells in Graves' hyperthyroidism and ophthalmopathy. One entry per CDR3 protein results from TCRdb running MiXCR on the multiplex PCR reads. The sample holds about 690,000 distinct CDR3 sequences, roughly a sixth seen once. The sequencing sample was made of blood. The receptors come from a man between 45 and 60 years old with Graves' hyperthyroidism. The CDR3 runs from the conserved cysteine through the conserved F or W. The order of the fields is J gene, D gene, clone size, V gene, CDR3 DNA, CDR3 protein. A D gene is named only where the DNA matches it firmly. A row's size may be missing; if present it is once, few, many or a size class.

TRBJ2-3 | TRBD2 | few | TRBV29-1 | TGCAGCCAAGGGGGGACTAGTCCAGATACGCAGTATTTT | CSQGGTSPDTQYF
TRBJ2-7 | TRBD2 | NA | TRBV6-1 | TGTGCCAGCAGTGGGCCGGGGGGGCGGACCTCCTACGAGCAGTACTTC | CASSGPGGRTSYEQYF
TRBJ2-3 | NA | many | TRBV6-1 | TGTGCCAGCGCCCGGCCCCGGGAGCGGGCCACAGATACGCAGTATTTT | CASARPRERATDTQYF
TRBJ2-3 | TRBD2 | NA | TRBV20-1 | TGCAGTGCTAGAGGGACTAGCGGGGGGCTCACAGATACGCAGTATTTT | CSARGTSGGLTDTQYF
TRBJ2-7 | NA | few | TRBV20-1 | TGCAGTGCCCGACTAAGGGGGTCCTACGAGCAGTACTTC | CSARLRGSYEQYF
TRBJ1-2 | NA | many | TRBV25-1 | TGTGCCAGCAGGCCACCCGGGACGGACTATGGCTACACCTTC | CASRPPGTDYGYTF
TRBJ1-1 | NA | few | TRBV29-1 | TGCAGCGTTGAACAGGGAAGGGGCACTGAAGCTTTCTTT | CSVEQGRGTEAFF
TRBJ2-1 | TRBD2 | many | TRBV27 | TGTGCCAGCAGTCCGGGACTAGCGGGAGCCGAGTACAATGAGCAGTTCTTC | CASSPGLAGAEYNEQFF
TRBJ2-7 | NA | few | TRBV6-2/TRBV6-3 | TGTGCCAGCAGCAACCGATACGAGCAGTACTTC | CASSNRYEQYF
TRBJ1-1 | NA | many | TRBV9 | TGTGCCAGCAGCGCTGGACTGCTGAACACTGAAGCTTTCTTT | CASSAGLLNTEAFF
TRBJ2-5 | TRBD1 | many | TRBV20-1 | TGCAGTGCTAGAGATACAGGGGCCCAAGAGACCCAGTACTTC | CSARDTGAQETQYF
TRBJ2-7 | TRBD2 | many | TRBV2 | TGTGCCAGCAGTGGGGAGGGCGAGCAGTACTTC | CASSGEGEQYF
TRBJ2-7 | TRBD1 | NA | TRBV12-3/TRBV12-4 | TGTGCCATTAAGGGACAGGGGGAACGCGAGCAGTACTTC | CAIKGQGEREQYF
TRBJ1-6 | NA | many | TRBV7-8 | TGTGCCAGCAGCTTATCTCGTGGGGTAATCAATTCACCCCTCCACTTT | CASSLSRGVINSPLHF
TRBJ2-7 | NA | few | TRBV3-1 | TGTGCCAGCAGCCAAGACTGGCTAGCAATCGAGCAGTACTTC | CASSQDWLAIEQYF
TRBJ1-2 | NA | NA | TRBV3-1 | TGTGCCAGCAGCCAAGACGGGAGGGGTTCCTATGGCTACACCTTC | CASSQDGRGSYGYTF
TRBJ1-1 | NA | many | TRBV28 | TGTGCCAGCAGGGGAGGCGGCACTGAAGCTTTCTTT | CASRGGGTEAFF
TRBJ1-1 | TRBD1 | many | TRBV6-1 | TGTGCCAGCTTTTACGGACAGGGGGAGTGGAGCACTGAAGCTTTCTTT | CASFYGQGEWSTEAFF
TRBJ2-2 | TRBD2 | NA | TRBV20-1 | TGCAGTGCTAGGGGACTAGCGGGGACGAACACCGGGGAGCTGTTTTTT | CSARGLAGTNTGELFF
TRBJ1-5 | TRBD1 | few | TRBV28 | TGTGCCAGCAGGCCGGGACAGTGGCAGCCCCAGCATTTT | CASRPGQWQPQHF
TRBJ2-7 | TRBD1 | few | TRBV13 | TGTGCCAGCAGCCCAGGGGGGACAGGGGAGGGCGAGCAGTACTTC | CASSPGGTGEGEQYF
TRBJ2-6 | TRBD1 | few | TRBV5-1 | TGCGCCAGTCAGGGGGAGATCTCTGGGGCCAACGTCCTGACTTTC | CASQGEISGANVLTF
TRBJ2-6 | NA | many | TRBV5-1 | TGCGCCAGCAGCTTGAGCCAGGGCGGTGGGGCCAACGTCCTGACTTTC | CASSLSQGGGANVLTF
TRBJ2-6 | TRBD1 | many | TRBV12-3/TRBV12-4 | TGTGCCAGCAGTCCCCGGCAGGGGGCGGCCAACGTCCTGACTTTC | CASSPRQGAANVLTF
TRBJ2-2 | NA | many | TRBV6-2/TRBV6-3 | TGTGCCAGCAGTTGGGTGAGCGGGGAGCTGTTTTTT | CASSWVSGELFF
TRBJ2-7 | TRBD1 | NA | TRBV19 | TGTGCCAGTAGTATGGGGGACAGGGGTTCCGAGCAGTACTTC | CASSMGDRGSEQYF
TRBJ1-2 | TRBD1 | many | TRBV6-5 | TGTGCCAGCAGTTACTCGACAGGGTTCAACTATGGCTACACCTTC | CASSYSTGFNYGYTF
TRBJ2-7 | TRBD2 | many | TRBV28 | TGTGCCAGCACTCGCGGGGGACTAGCGGGAGCCGAGCAGTACTTC | CASTRGGLAGAEQYF
TRBJ1-1 | NA | NA | TRBV19 | TGTGCCAGTAGTACACAAACAGGGCGGGACACTGAAGCTTTCTTT | CASSTQTGRDTEAFF
TRBJ2-1 | TRBD2 | many | TRBV7-8 | TGTGCCAGCAGCTGGGGGACTAGCGGGAGTTTCTATGAGCAGTTCTTC | CASSWGTSGSFYEQFF
TRBJ2-2 | NA | once | TRBV6-2/TRBV6-3 | TGTGCCAGCAGTTACCCCACTAGCTTAGTACCCAGGGAGCTGTTTTTT | CASSYPTSLVPRELFF
TRBJ1-5 | NA | few | TRBV6-2/TRBV6-3 | TGTGCCAGCGGGACACCCCTTCTCAATCAGCCCCAGCATTTT | CASGTPLLNQPQHF
TRBJ2-7 | TRBD2 | few | TRBV20-1 | TGCAGTGCTAGGACTAGCGGGAGGCAAACTAGGGAGCAGTACTTC | CSARTSGRQTREQYF